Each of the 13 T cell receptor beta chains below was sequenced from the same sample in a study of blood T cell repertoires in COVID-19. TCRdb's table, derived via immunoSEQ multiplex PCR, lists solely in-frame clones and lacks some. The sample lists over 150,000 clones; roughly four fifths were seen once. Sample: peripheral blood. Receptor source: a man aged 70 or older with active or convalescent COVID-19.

The CDR3 spells CASSYGETQYF. The CDR3 region has the DNA TGTGCCAGCAGCTACGGAGAGACCCAGTACTTC. This chain links TRBV12-3 or TRBV12-4 with TRBJ2-5; D ambiguous. The V and J ends lost 6 bases and 4 bases respectively, with 6 bases between them. This CDR3 has 11 amino acids.

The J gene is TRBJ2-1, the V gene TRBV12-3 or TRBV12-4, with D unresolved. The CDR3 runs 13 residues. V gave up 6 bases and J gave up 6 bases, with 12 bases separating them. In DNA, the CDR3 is TGTGCCAGCAGCCGATCCCCTAGCAATGAGCAGTTCTTC. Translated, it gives CASSRSPSNEQFF.

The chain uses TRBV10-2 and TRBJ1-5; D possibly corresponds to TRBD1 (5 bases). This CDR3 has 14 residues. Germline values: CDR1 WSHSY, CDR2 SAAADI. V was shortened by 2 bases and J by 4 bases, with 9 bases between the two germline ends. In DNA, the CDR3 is TGCGCCAGCAGTGAGCGGGGGGGGAATCAGCCCCAGCATTTT. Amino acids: CASSERGGNQPQHF.

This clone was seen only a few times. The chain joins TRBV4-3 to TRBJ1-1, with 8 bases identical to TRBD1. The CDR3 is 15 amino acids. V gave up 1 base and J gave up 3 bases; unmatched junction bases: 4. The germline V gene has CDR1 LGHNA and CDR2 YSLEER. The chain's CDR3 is CASSQVSTGDTEAFF. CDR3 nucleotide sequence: TGCGCCAGCAGCCAAGTTTCGACAGGGGACACTGAAGCTTTCTTT.

The CDR3 bases are TGCGCCAGCAGCCAAGATCGCGGGGACGAGGGGAACACTGAAGCTTTCTTT. As protein: CASSQDRGDEGNTEAFF. V is TRBV4-3 and J is TRBJ1-1, with a weak D call TRBD1 (5 bases). Trimming pared 0 bases from V and 1 base from J, leaving 15 bases between. This CDR3 has 17 residues. The germline gives CDR1 LGHNA, CDR2 YSLEER.

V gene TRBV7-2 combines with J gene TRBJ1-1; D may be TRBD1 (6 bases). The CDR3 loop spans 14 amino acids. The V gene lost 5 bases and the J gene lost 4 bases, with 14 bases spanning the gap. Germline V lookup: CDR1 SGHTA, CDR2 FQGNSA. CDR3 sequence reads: CASSPTDRPTEAFF. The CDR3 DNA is TGTGCCAGCAGCCCTACCGACAGGCCCACTGAAGCTTTCTTT.

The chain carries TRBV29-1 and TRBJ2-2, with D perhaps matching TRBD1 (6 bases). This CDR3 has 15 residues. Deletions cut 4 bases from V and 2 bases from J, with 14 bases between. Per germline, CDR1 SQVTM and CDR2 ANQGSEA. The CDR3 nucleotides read TGCAGCGTTGGGAAACAGGGTCCAAACACCGGGGAGCTGTTTTTT. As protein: CSVGKQGPNTGELFF.

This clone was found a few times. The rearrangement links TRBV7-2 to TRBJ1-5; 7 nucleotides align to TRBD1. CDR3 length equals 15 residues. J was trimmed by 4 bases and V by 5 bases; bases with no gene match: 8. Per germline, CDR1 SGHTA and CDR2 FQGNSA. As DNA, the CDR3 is TGTGCCAGCAGCCCCCGACAGGGCCGGAATCAGCCCCAGCATTTT. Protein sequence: CASSPRQGRNQPQHF.

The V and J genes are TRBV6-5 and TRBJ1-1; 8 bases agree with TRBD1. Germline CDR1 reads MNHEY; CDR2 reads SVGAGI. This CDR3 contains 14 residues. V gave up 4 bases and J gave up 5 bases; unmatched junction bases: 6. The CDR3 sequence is CASSSRTGMTEAFF. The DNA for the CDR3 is TGTGCCAGCAGTTCAAGGACAGGGATGACTGAAGCTTTCTTT.

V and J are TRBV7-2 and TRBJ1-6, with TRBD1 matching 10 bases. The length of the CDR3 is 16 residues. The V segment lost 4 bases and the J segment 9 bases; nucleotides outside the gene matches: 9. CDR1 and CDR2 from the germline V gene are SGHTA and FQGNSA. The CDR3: CASSSRGGTGVSPLHF. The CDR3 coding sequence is TGTGCCAGCAGCTCACGGGGGGGGACAGGGGTTTCACCCCTCCACTTT.

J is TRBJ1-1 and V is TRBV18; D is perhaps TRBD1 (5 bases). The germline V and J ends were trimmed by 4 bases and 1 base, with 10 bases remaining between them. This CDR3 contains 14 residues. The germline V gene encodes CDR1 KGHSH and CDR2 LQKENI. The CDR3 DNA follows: TGTGCCAGCTCACGACCTCAGGGGAACACTGAAGCTTTCTTT. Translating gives CASSRPQGNTEAFF. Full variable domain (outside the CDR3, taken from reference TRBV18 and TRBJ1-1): NAGVMQNPRHLVRRRGQEARLRCSPMKGHSHVYWYRQLPEEGLKFMVYLQKENIIDESGMPKERFSAEFPKEGPSILRIQQVVRGDSAAYFCASSRPQGNTEAFFGQGTRLTVV.

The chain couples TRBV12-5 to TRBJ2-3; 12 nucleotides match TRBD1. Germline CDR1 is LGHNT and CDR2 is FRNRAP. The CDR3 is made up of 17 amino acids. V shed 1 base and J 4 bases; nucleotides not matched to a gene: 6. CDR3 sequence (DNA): TGTGCTAGTGGTTTGGACCGGGACAGGGGGCTCCCAGATACGCAGTATTTT. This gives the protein CASGLDRDRGLPDTQYF. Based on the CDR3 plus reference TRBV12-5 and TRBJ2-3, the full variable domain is DARVTQTPRHKVTEMGQEVTMRCQPILGHNTVFWYRQTMMQGLELLAYFRNRAPLDDSGMPKDRFSAEMPDATLATLKIQPSEPRDSAVYFCASGLDRDRGLPDTQYFGPGTRLTVL.

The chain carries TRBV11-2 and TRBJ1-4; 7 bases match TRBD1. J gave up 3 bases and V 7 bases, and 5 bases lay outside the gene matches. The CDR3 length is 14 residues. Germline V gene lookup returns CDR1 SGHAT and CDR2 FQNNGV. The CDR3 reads CASTQGVANEKLFF. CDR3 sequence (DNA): TGTGCCAGCACCCAGGGGGTAGCTAATGAAAAACTGTTTTTT. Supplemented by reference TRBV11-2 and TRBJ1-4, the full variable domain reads EAGVAQSPRYKIIEKRQSVAFWCNPISGHATLYWYQQILGQGPKLLIQFQNNGVVDDSQLPKDRFSAERLKGVDSTLKIQPAKLEDSAVYLCASTQGVANEKLFFGSGTQLSVL.